Listed below are T cell receptor beta chains from one sample, sequenced in a study of identical twins. TCRdb analysed the 5' RACE reads with MiXCR anew, one entry per CDR3 protein. Among 350,000 to 450,000 distinct CDR3 sequences listed, around a sixth were seen once. The sequenced material came from naive T cells sorted from blood. The receptors originated from a man aged 50-60 years in good health. Both conserved end residues are part of each CDR3. Each record gives: D gene, clone size, CDR3 length, J gene, V gene, CDR3 protein, CDR3 DNA. A D gene is named only where the DNA matches it firmly. The size of a clone is reported for some rows only, either as once, few or many, or as a class for expanded clones.

d_call: NA
clone_size: NA
cdr3_length: 15
j_call: TRBJ2-3
v_call: TRBV7-8
cdr3_aa: CASSYGRDLTDTQYF
cdr3_nt: TGTGCCAGCAGCTACGGACGGGACCTCACAGATACGCAGTATTTT

d_call: NA
clone_size: many
cdr3_length: 14
j_call: TRBJ2-2
v_call: TRBV10-3
cdr3_aa: CAISVSGDTGELFF
cdr3_nt: TGTGCCATCAGTGTGAGCGGTGACACCGGGGAGCTGTTTTTT

d_call: TRBD1
clone_size: NA
cdr3_length: 14
j_call: TRBJ1-4
v_call: TRBV20-1
cdr3_aa: CSASWPGGREKLFF
cdr3_nt: TGCAGTGCTAGTTGGCCAGGGGGACGTGAAAAACTGTTTTTT

d_call: NA
clone_size: NA
cdr3_length: 12
j_call: TRBJ2-1
v_call: TRBV30
cdr3_aa: CAWSESSGEQFF
cdr3_nt: TGTGCCTGGAGTGAGAGTTCGGGTGAGCAGTTCTTC

d_call: NA
clone_size: NA
cdr3_length: 12
j_call: TRBJ1-2
v_call: TRBV30
cdr3_aa: CASGRVLYGYTF
cdr3_nt: TGTGCCTCCGGGAGGGTTTTATATGGCTACACCTTC

d_call: TRBD2
clone_size: many
cdr3_length: 16
j_call: TRBJ2-7
v_call: TRBV6-4
cdr3_aa: CASSEPIAGEVYEQYF
cdr3_nt: TGTGCCAGCAGCGAACCTATAGCGGGAGAAGTGTACGAGCAGTACTTC

d_call: TRBD1
clone_size: many
cdr3_length: 12
j_call: TRBJ2-7
v_call: TRBV29-1
cdr3_aa: CSAGTGFYEQYF
cdr3_nt: TGCAGCGCCGGGACAGGGTTCTACGAGCAGTACTTC

d_call: NA
clone_size: NA
cdr3_length: 12
j_call: TRBJ2-7
v_call: TRBV28
cdr3_aa: CASRTQIHEQYF
cdr3_nt: TGTGCCAGCAGGACTCAGATCCACGAGCAGTACTTC

d_call: TRBD1
clone_size: few
cdr3_length: 15
j_call: TRBJ2-1
v_call: TRBV20-1
cdr3_aa: CSANNRDRPYNEQFF
cdr3_nt: TGCAGTGCTAACAACCGGGACAGGCCCTACAATGAGCAGTTCTTC

d_call: TRBD2
clone_size: NA
cdr3_length: 16
j_call: TRBJ2-3
v_call: TRBV20-1
cdr3_aa: CSARDQTGRGTDTQYF
cdr3_nt: TGCAGTGCTAGAGATCAAACGGGGAGGGGCACAGATACGCAGTATTTT

d_call: TRBD2
clone_size: NA
cdr3_length: 18
j_call: TRBJ2-2
v_call: TRBV9
cdr3_aa: CASSVATGTSIGPEELFF
cdr3_nt: TGTGCCAGCAGCGTAGCTACGGGGACTAGTATCGGACCCGAGGAGCTGTTTTTT

d_call: TRBD2
clone_size: NA
cdr3_length: 13
j_call: TRBJ2-7
v_call: TRBV4-1
cdr3_aa: CASSRTGGNEQYF
cdr3_nt: TGCGCCAGCAGCCGGACGGGGGGGAACGAGCAGTACTTC

d_call: TRBD1
clone_size: many
cdr3_length: 14
j_call: TRBJ2-7
v_call: TRBV28
cdr3_aa: CASSIQGISYEQYF
cdr3_nt: TGTGCCAGCAGTATACAGGGGATCAGCTACGAGCAGTACTTC

d_call: NA
clone_size: few
cdr3_length: 14
j_call: TRBJ1-1
v_call: TRBV7-9
cdr3_aa: CASSQLSGGTEAFF
cdr3_nt: TGTGCCAGCAGCCAACTCTCCGGGGGAACTGAAGCTTTCTTT

d_call: NA
clone_size: few
cdr3_length: 13
j_call: TRBJ1-2
v_call: TRBV10-3
cdr3_aa: CAISDPINYGYTF
cdr3_nt: TGTGCCATCAGTGACCCAATAAACTATGGCTACACCTTC

d_call: TRBD2
clone_size: many
cdr3_length: 16
j_call: TRBJ2-7
v_call: TRBV29-1
cdr3_aa: CSVEERRTSGRGEQYF
cdr3_nt: TGCAGCGTTGAAGAAAGGCGGACTAGCGGGAGGGGGGAGCAGTACTTC

d_call: TRBD2
clone_size: few
cdr3_length: 15
j_call: TRBJ2-1
v_call: TRBV12-3/TRBV12-4
cdr3_aa: CASRSAGEDYNEQFF
cdr3_nt: TGTGCCAGCAGATCTGCGGGGGAAGACTACAATGAGCAGTTCTTC

d_call: NA
clone_size: many
cdr3_length: 14
j_call: TRBJ1-4
v_call: TRBV6-5
cdr3_aa: CASSFTTEGEKLFF
cdr3_nt: TGTGCCAGCAGTTTTACTACCGAAGGGGAAAAACTGTTTTTT

d_call: TRBD1
clone_size: few
cdr3_length: 14
j_call: TRBJ2-3
v_call: TRBV6-1
cdr3_aa: CASRTGVTTDTQYF
cdr3_nt: TGTGCCAGCAGGACAGGGGTTACCACAGATACGCAGTATTTT

d_call: NA
clone_size: NA
cdr3_length: 15
j_call: TRBJ1-5
v_call: TRBV20-1
cdr3_aa: CSARNTGRNNQPQHF
cdr3_nt: TGCAGTGCTCGGAACACAGGGAGGAACAATCAGCCCCAGCATTTT

d_call: NA
clone_size: NA
cdr3_length: 14
j_call: TRBJ1-1
v_call: TRBV29-1
cdr3_aa: CSVRGDSLNTEAFF
cdr3_nt: TGCAGCGTTCGGGGGGATTCCTTGAACACTGAAGCTTTCTTT

d_call: NA
clone_size: many
cdr3_length: 16
j_call: TRBJ2-1
v_call: TRBV4-3
cdr3_aa: CASSQAYSSLFNEQFF
cdr3_nt: TGCGCCAGCAGCCAAGCGTACAGCAGCCTTTTCAATGAGCAGTTCTTC

d_call: NA
clone_size: NA
cdr3_length: 14
j_call: TRBJ1-1
v_call: TRBV20-1
cdr3_aa: CSAGLGQFHTEAFF
cdr3_nt: TGCAGTGCTGGCCTGGGGCAGTTTCACACTGAAGCTTTCTTT

d_call: NA
clone_size: NA
cdr3_length: 13
j_call: TRBJ2-2
v_call: TRBV20-1
cdr3_aa: CSARRDSTGELFF
cdr3_nt: TGCAGTGCTAGACGAGACAGCACCGGGGAGCTGTTTTTT

d_call: NA
clone_size: NA
cdr3_length: 15
j_call: TRBJ2-7
v_call: TRBV23-1
cdr3_aa: CATNTGNDLTYEQYF
cdr3_nt: TGCGCCACCAACACGGGGAACGATTTGACATACGAGCAGTACTTC

d_call: NA
clone_size: NA
cdr3_length: 13
j_call: TRBJ2-2
v_call: TRBV29-1
cdr3_aa: CSVDLAYTGELFF
cdr3_nt: TGCAGCGTTGACTTGGCCTACACCGGGGAGCTGTTTTTT

d_call: NA
clone_size: NA
cdr3_length: 15
j_call: TRBJ2-1
v_call: TRBV15
cdr3_aa: CATSRVSLENNEQFF
cdr3_nt: TGTGCCACCAGCAGAGTCTCGTTGGAGAATAATGAGCAGTTCTTC

d_call: TRBD1
clone_size: NA
cdr3_length: 15
j_call: TRBJ2-5
v_call: TRBV7-8
cdr3_aa: CASSMGQGIRETQYF
cdr3_nt: TGTGCCAGCAGTATGGGACAGGGGATACGGGAGACCCAGTACTTC

d_call: NA
clone_size: NA
cdr3_length: 13
j_call: TRBJ2-1
v_call: TRBV7-2
cdr3_aa: CASSRRSYNEQFF
cdr3_nt: TGTGCCAGCAGCCGACGGAGCTACAATGAGCAGTTCTTC